Listed below are T cell receptor beta chains from one sample, sequenced in a study of blood T cell repertoires in COVID-19. Profiling relied on immunoSEQ multiplex PCR, and the TCRdb table lists in-frame clones only, not all of them. The sample carries about 240,000 clones, roughly 87% recorded once. What was sequenced was peripheral blood. Receptors originate from a man aged 55-75 years who had recovered from COVID-19. The CDR3 runs from the conserved cysteine through the conserved F or W. D genes are given only for firm matches. Where a row states a size, it is once, few, many or the class of an expanded clone; other rows omit it.

d_call	clone_size	v_call	j_call	cdr3_nt	cdr3_aa
NA	NA	TRBV24-1	TRBJ2-3	TGTGCCACCAGTGATTATAACACAGATACGCAGTATTTT	CATSDYNTDTQYF
NA	NA	TRBV5-1	TRBJ2-2	TGCGCCAGCAGTTGGGCCTACGTTGGGACCGGGGAGCTGTTTTTT	CASSWAYVGTGELFF
TRBD1	NA	TRBV7-8	TRBJ2-2	TGTGCCAGCAGCTCAGCTCTGGACAGGGTCGTTACCGGGGAGCTGTTTTTT	CASSSALDRVVTGELFF
NA	NA	TRBV7-8	TRBJ2-6	TGTGCCAGCAGCCGAAGCCCGGGGGTTATCTCTGGGGCCAACGTCCTGACTTTC	CASSRSPGVISGANVLTF
TRBD1	NA	TRBV9	TRBJ1-4	TGTGCCAGCAGCTCGACAGGGGGTGGTGAAAAACTGTTTTTT	CASSSTGGGEKLFF
NA	NA	TRBV7-9	TRBJ1-3	TGTGCCAGCCACAGGGAGGGTGGAAACACCATATATTTT	CASHREGGNTIYF
NA	NA	TRBV10-3	TRBJ2-2	TGTGCCATTCGACAGGGAGGAGGCACCGGGGAGCTGTTTTTT	CAIRQGGGTGELFF
NA	NA	TRBV10-3	TRBJ1-1	TGTGCCATCAGAGACAGGACCACTGAAGCTTTCTTT	CAIRDRTTEAFF
NA	NA	TRBV7-2	TRBJ1-6	TGTGCCAGCAGCTTACGGGGGGTCCTCCCCTATAATTCACCCCTCCACTTT	CASSLRGVLPYNSPLHF
TRBD1	NA	TRBV18	TRBJ2-3	TGTGCCAGCTCACGCGCCGGGACAGGGACAGATACGCAGTATTTT	CASSRAGTGTDTQYF
TRBD1	NA	TRBV15	TRBJ2-5	TGTGCCACCAGCCGGCGAACCAGGACAGGGCCCGAGTACTTC	CATSRRTRTGPEYF
NA	once	TRBV7-6	TRBJ1-4	TGTGCCAGCAGCTTAGAGGGGGAATACGAAAAACTGTTTTTT	CASSLEGEYEKLFF
TRBD2	NA	TRBV27	TRBJ2-2	TGTGCCAGCCTGGGGCTAGCGGGGGGGCAGAACACCGGGGAGCTGTTTTTT	CASLGLAGGQNTGELFF
NA	NA	TRBV29-1	TRBJ1-1	TGCAGCACCTGGGGGGGCACTGAAGCTTTCTTT	CSTWGGTEAFF
NA	once	TRBV11-2	TRBJ2-5	TGTGCCAGCAGCTCTAGACAGCTATCCTACCAAGAGACCCAGTACTTC	CASSSRQLSYQETQYF
NA	NA	TRBV18	TRBJ1-1	TGTGCCACCTCAGGACAGCCGAACACTGAAGCTTTCTTT	CATSGQPNTEAFF
TRBD1	once	TRBV30	TRBJ1-1	TGTGCCTGGAACCTAAGGGGGCCGAACACTGAAGCTTTCTTT	CAWNLRGPNTEAFF
NA	NA	TRBV5-1	TRBJ1-4	TGCGCCAGCAGCTTGTCCGGAGTGGGAACTAATGAAAAACTGTTTTTT	CASSLSGVGTNEKLFF
TRBD2	NA	TRBV2	TRBJ2-5	TGTGCCAGCAGTGTTATCTTACGGGGACTAGCGGGGGGGCCAGAGACCCAGTACTTC	CASSVILRGLAGGPETQYF
NA	NA	TRBV5-6	TRBJ2-3	TGTGCCAGCAGCTTCCCGGGACTTCCAGATACGCAGTATTTT	CASSFPGLPDTQYF
TRBD2	NA	TRBV5-1	TRBJ2-2	TGCGCCAGCAGTCCAACGTTTAGCGGGGGGGCCCTCCGGGAGCTGTTTTTT	CASSPTFSGGALRELFF
NA	NA	TRBV19	TRBJ1-1	TGTGCCAGTATCTCCCATAGGGTCAGGGGCTACACTGAAGCTTTCTTT	CASISHRVRGYTEAFF
NA	NA	TRBV29-1	TRBJ1-3	TGCAGCGTGGGGAGAGGTGGAAACACCATATATTTT	CSVGRGGNTIYF
NA	NA	TRBV4-2	TRBJ2-2	TGTGCCAGCAGCCAAGTAGGGGGACCTACCGGGGAGCTGTTTTTT	CASSQVGGPTGELFF
NA	NA	TRBV28	TRBJ1-3	TGTGCCAGCAGTTTAATCGGAGTCAACTCTGGAAACACCATATATTTT	CASSLIGVNSGNTIYF
NA	NA	TRBV18	TRBJ2-3	TGTGCCAGCTCCCCGAGTCGGACAGCTAGCACAGATACGCAGTATTTT	CASSPSRTASTDTQYF
TRBD1	NA	TRBV7-9	TRBJ1-1	TGTGCCAGCAGCCCGCGGATGGGACAGGGAACGGGAGGCACTGAAGCTTTCTTT	CASSPRMGQGTGGTEAFF
NA	NA	TRBV6-1	TRBJ1-3	TGTGCCAGCAGTGAAACCCCCAACCCCAGATATTTT	CASSETPNPRYF
TRBD1	NA	TRBV5-1	TRBJ2-2	TGCGCCAGCAGCCCGAGACAGGGTAGCACCGGGGAGCTGTTTTTT	CASSPRQGSTGELFF
TRBD2	NA	TRBV3-1/TRBV3-2	TRBJ2-2	TGTGCCAGCAGCCAATTAGGCGGGGGCACCGGGGAGCTGTTTTTT	CASSQLGGGTGELFF
TRBD2	once	TRBV12-5	TRBJ2-5	TGTGCTAGTGGTTCCCAGGGACTACTTCAAGAGACCCAGTACTTC	CASGSQGLLQETQYF
NA	NA	TRBV5-1	TRBJ1-3	TGCGCCAGCAGTCCAGGGGTGGCCGGAAACACCATATATTTT	CASSPGVAGNTIYF
TRBD2	NA	TRBV5-4	TRBJ2-3	TGTGCCAGCAGTCCGGGACTAGCGGGGCGCACAGATACGCAGTATTTT	CASSPGLAGRTDTQYF
TRBD1	NA	TRBV18	TRBJ1-2	TGTGCCAGCTCACCGGGACAGGGGGAGGATGGCTACACCTTC	CASSPGQGEDGYTF
TRBD1	NA	TRBV18	TRBJ1-6	TGTGCCAGCTCGTCCGACCGGACAGGACCTTCACCCCTCCACTTT	CASSSDRTGPSPLHF
NA	NA	TRBV3-1/TRBV3-2	TRBJ2-2	TGTGCCAGCAGCCGGAGGACCAGCAAAGTCCCCGGGGAGCTGTTTTTT	CASSRRTSKVPGELFF
NA	NA	TRBV5-1	TRBJ2-2	TGCGCCAGCGGAGTACAGGGTTCCAACACCGGGGAGCTGTTTTTT	CASGVQGSNTGELFF
NA	once	TRBV5-4	TRBJ2-5	TGTGCCAGCAGCTTGGGGAGGAAAGAGACCCAGTACTTC	CASSLGRKETQYF
TRBD2	once	TRBV19	TRBJ2-1	TGTGCCAGTAGACGGGAGGTGAGCGGGGCGCCGATGTACAATGAGCAGTTCTTC	CASRREVSGAPMYNEQFF
NA	NA	TRBV3-1/TRBV3-2	TRBJ1-2	TGTGCCAGCAGCCAAGCCCGACAGCTTCATGGCTACACCTTC	CASSQARQLHGYTF
TRBD2	NA	TRBV15	TRBJ2-3	TGTGCCACCAGCAGAGATCCGGCGGGGCGGGGGGGAGATACGCAGTATTTT	CATSRDPAGRGGDTQYF
TRBD1	NA	TRBV6-5	TRBJ1-1	TGTGCCAGCAGTCGACAGGGGGCCCTGAGTACTGAAGCTTTCTTT	CASSRQGALSTEAFF
NA	NA	TRBV11-3	TRBJ2-3	TGTGCCAGCAGCTTAGACGGTGGGGCCCTAGATACGCAGTATTTT	CASSLDGGALDTQYF
NA	NA	TRBV11-2	TRBJ2-5	TGTGCCAGCAGCTTTCTGGCACGAGAGACCCAGTACTTC	CASSFLARETQYF
TRBD2	once	TRBV3-1/TRBV3-2	TRBJ2-5	TGTGCCAGCAGCGCTATAGGGACTAGCGGGGAAGGGAAAGAGTACTTC	CASSAIGTSGEGKEYF
TRBD2	NA	TRBV2	TRBJ2-3	TGTGCCAGCAGTGAAGGACTAGCGGGGGGAAAAGGTACGCAGTATTTT	CASSEGLAGGKGTQYF
NA	few	TRBV7-8	TRBJ1-3	TGTGCCAGCAGCTTGAGTTTACAGATCTCTGGAAACACCATATATTTT	CASSLSLQISGNTIYF
NA	NA	TRBV24-1	TRBJ2-3	TGTGCCACCAGTGATTTCTCCGTTCGTCACTCCTACACAGATACGCAGTATTTT	CATSDFSVRHSYTDTQYF
NA	NA	TRBV9	TRBJ1-2	TGTGCCAGCAGCGTAGGCACGGGGAACTATGGCTACACCTTC	CASSVGTGNYGYTF
TRBD2	NA	TRBV7-9	TRBJ2-3	TGTGCCAGCAGCCCCGGGGGCGGGGGGGCCCGAGATACGCAGTATTTT	CASSPGGGGARDTQYF